The text below deals with one T cell receptor (beta chain). Its antigen is unknown. The data belong to a study of cytomegalovirus exposure and HLA in healthy donors. The study's findings and limits: The records held CMV serostatus as the only immune exposure information.

The PCR ran on 60 Vbeta and 13 Jbeta primers. Generated by immunoSEQ multiplex PCR, the TCRdb table keeps only in-frame clones and is missing some. Of 150,000 to 200,000 clones detected, around 80% appear once; the ten largest clones hold approximately 4.4%. This TCR derives from a woman in her 30s in good health and CMV-seropositive. The sample taken for sequencing was PBMCs.

The CDR3: CASKTRGSTDTQYF. The CDR3 nucleotides read TGTGCCAGCAAGACACGGGGGAGCACAGATACGCAGTATTTT. The J gene is TRBJ2-3, the V gene TRBV11-2; possibly TRBD2 for D (6 bases). CDR3 length: 14 amino acids. The V end was cut by 7 bases, the J end by 0 bases, with 11 bases between. The germline V gene encodes CDR1 SGHAT and CDR2 FQNNGV.